The clone carrying this T cell receptor beta chain occurred a few times. The CDR3 is 13 amino acids. V lost 4 bases and J lost 4, with 12 bases in between. Per the germline V gene, CDR1 is SGHRS and CDR2 is YFSETQ. This specimen comes from a study of identical twins. TCRdb re-called the 5' RACE reads with MiXCR, one entry per CDR3 protein. This sample carries approximately 490,000 distinct CDR3 sequences, about 22% of them seen once, and the ten largest clones take about 0.5%. The sample was also linked to a second study, of yellow fever vaccine responses in identical twins.

The chain links TRBV5-1 to TRBJ2-7; D perhaps matches TRBD1 (6 bases). The sample taken for sequencing was CD4+ T cells sorted from blood. The sequence came from a woman under 30 in good health. The CDR3 protein is CASSKPQGYEQYF. CDR3 sequence (DNA): TGCGCCAGCAGCAAGCCACAGGGATACGAGCAGTACTTC.